Listed below are T cell receptor beta chains from one sample, sequenced in a study of response to subunit inactivated influenza vaccine. One entry per CDR3 protein, called by TCRdb with MiXCR from the RT-PCR reads. The data contain 800,000 to 1,000,000 distinct CDR3 sequences, about 20% of them singletons. Sequences were derived from PBMCs from blood, sampled 5 days after vaccination. These receptor sequences come from a man aged 50 to 60 who received an inactivated influenza vaccine. The CDR3 runs from the conserved cysteine through the conserved F or W. The order of the fields is clone size, V gene, D gene, J gene, CDR3 DNA, CDR3 protein. A D gene is named only where the DNA matches it firmly. The size entry is marked missing in some rows and otherwise reads once, few, many or a size class.

abundance: NA
v_gene: TRBV7-8
d_gene: NA
j_gene: TRBJ2-5
CDR3nt: TGTGCCAGCAGCTTAGTGTACAGGGTCCCGGGGACCCAGTACTTC
CDR3aa: CASSLVYRVPGTQYF

abundance: few
v_gene: TRBV5-1
d_gene: TRBD1
j_gene: TRBJ1-2
CDR3nt: TGCGCCAGCAGCTTGGGGGACAGGGCAATCTATGGCTACACCTTC
CDR3aa: CASSLGDRAIYGYTF

abundance: NA
v_gene: TRBV5-6
d_gene: NA
j_gene: TRBJ2-1
CDR3nt: TGTGCCAGCAGCTCCCCCCACAGCGCTGAGCAGTTCTTC
CDR3aa: CASSSPHSAEQFF

abundance: NA
v_gene: TRBV4-3
d_gene: NA
j_gene: TRBJ1-3
CDR3nt: TGCGCCAGCAGCCAAGATACGGGGGCTGGTGGAAACACCATATATTTT
CDR3aa: CASSQDTGAGGNTIYF

abundance: few
v_gene: TRBV12-3/TRBV12-4
d_gene: NA
j_gene: TRBJ1-6
CDR3nt: TGTGCCAGCAGCGAGACTCCCGGCAGGGCACCCCTCCACTTT
CDR3aa: CASSETPGRAPLHF

abundance: NA
v_gene: TRBV7-9
d_gene: TRBD2
j_gene: TRBJ2-1
CDR3nt: TGTGCCAGCAGCTTTGCTAGCGGGGGGGCCAATGAGCAGTTCTTC
CDR3aa: CASSFASGGANEQFF

abundance: few
v_gene: TRBV20-1
d_gene: NA
j_gene: TRBJ2-1
CDR3nt: TGCAGTGCTAGAGTAACTAGGGGGATCGGGGAGCAGTTCTTC
CDR3aa: CSARVTRGIGEQFF

abundance: many
v_gene: TRBV29-1
d_gene: TRBD2
j_gene: TRBJ2-1
CDR3nt: TGCAGCGTGGCTAGCGGGAGCTCCTACAATGAGCAGTTCTTC
CDR3aa: CSVASGSSYNEQFF

abundance: NA
v_gene: TRBV6-2/TRBV6-3
d_gene: NA
j_gene: TRBJ1-2
CDR3nt: TGTGCCAGCAGTTACTCATCACAGGTGTATGGCTACACCTTC
CDR3aa: CASSYSSQVYGYTF

abundance: NA
v_gene: TRBV25-1
d_gene: NA
j_gene: TRBJ2-5
CDR3nt: TGTGCCAGCAGTGAATACCTGGGGGCCGACGAGACCCAGTACTTC
CDR3aa: CASSEYLGADETQYF

abundance: few
v_gene: TRBV20-1
d_gene: NA
j_gene: TRBJ1-1
CDR3nt: TGCAGTGCTAGCCGTCAGCAGAACACTGAAGCTTTCTTT
CDR3aa: CSASRQQNTEAFF

abundance: few
v_gene: TRBV19
d_gene: NA
j_gene: TRBJ1-2
CDR3nt: TGTGCCAGTAGTATAGGAGTCTTCTATGGCTACACCTTC
CDR3aa: CASSIGVFYGYTF

abundance: NA
v_gene: TRBV6-1
d_gene: NA
j_gene: TRBJ2-2
CDR3nt: TGTGCCAGCAGTGCTCGATTGGGGGTTCCGGGACTGGAGGAGCTGTTTTTT
CDR3aa: CASSARLGVPGLEELFF

abundance: many
v_gene: TRBV6-1
d_gene: NA
j_gene: TRBJ2-5
CDR3nt: TGTGCCAGCAGTGAGCCGGGTGGAGGGACCCAGTACTTC
CDR3aa: CASSEPGGGTQYF

abundance: NA
v_gene: TRBV6-1
d_gene: TRBD2
j_gene: TRBJ2-4
CDR3nt: TGTGCCAGTAAGGGCGGGAGTGCCAAAAACATTCAGTACTTC
CDR3aa: CASKGGSAKNIQYF

abundance: many
v_gene: TRBV12-3/TRBV12-4
d_gene: NA
j_gene: TRBJ1-5
CDR3nt: TGTGCCAGCAGTTTACAGGGATGGAATCAGCCCCAGCATTTT
CDR3aa: CASSLQGWNQPQHF

abundance: NA
v_gene: TRBV5-1
d_gene: TRBD1
j_gene: TRBJ1-2
CDR3nt: TGCGCCAGCAGCCCAGCCGGGACAGGGGGCTTCTATGGCTACACCTTC
CDR3aa: CASSPAGTGGFYGYTF

abundance: NA
v_gene: TRBV27
d_gene: NA
j_gene: TRBJ2-3
CDR3nt: TGTGCCAGCAGCCTTAGAGGGTCTACATCTTACACAGATACGCAGTATTTT
CDR3aa: CASSLRGSTSYTDTQYF

abundance: few
v_gene: TRBV20-1
d_gene: NA
j_gene: TRBJ1-5
CDR3nt: TGCAGTGCTAAGGGTTCTGGGGGTCAGCCCCAGCATTTT
CDR3aa: CSAKGSGGQPQHF

abundance: NA
v_gene: TRBV6-1
d_gene: TRBD1
j_gene: TRBJ1-1
CDR3nt: TGTGCCAGCAGTGAACGCAATTTAAGACAGGGGACTGAAGCTTTCTTT
CDR3aa: CASSERNLRQGTEAFF

abundance: NA
v_gene: TRBV13
d_gene: NA
j_gene: TRBJ2-1
CDR3nt: TGTGCCAGCAGCTTAGGCCTAAATCTTCCGGGAGTGGGAAATGAGCAGTTCTTC
CDR3aa: CASSLGLNLPGVGNEQFF

abundance: many
v_gene: TRBV7-2
d_gene: TRBD1
j_gene: TRBJ2-3
CDR3nt: TGTGCCAGCAGCCGGGACAGGGGGGGTCAGTATTTT
CDR3aa: CASSRDRGGQYF

abundance: NA
v_gene: TRBV28
d_gene: NA
j_gene: TRBJ2-7
CDR3nt: TGTGCCAGCAGTTTAATGGGCACCCTGAGCTCCTACGAGCAGTACTTC
CDR3aa: CASSLMGTLSSYEQYF

abundance: NA
v_gene: TRBV6-5
d_gene: NA
j_gene: TRBJ1-2
CDR3nt: TGTGCCAGCAGTTATTCGACCGGAGGCGGAGGCTACACCTTC
CDR3aa: CASSYSTGGGGYTF

abundance: NA
v_gene: TRBV12-3/TRBV12-4
d_gene: TRBD1
j_gene: TRBJ1-6
CDR3nt: TGTGCCAGCAGTTTATCCCACAGGGGGGATTATAATTCACCCCTCCACTTT
CDR3aa: CASSLSHRGDYNSPLHF

abundance: few
v_gene: TRBV29-1
d_gene: NA
j_gene: TRBJ2-7
CDR3nt: TGCAGCGTTTTTCTTACAGGGTCCTACGAGCAGTACTTC
CDR3aa: CSVFLTGSYEQYF

abundance: NA
v_gene: TRBV5-1
d_gene: NA
j_gene: TRBJ2-1
CDR3nt: TGCGCCAGCAGAGGTCTGGGGCCCCACAATGAGCAGTTCTTC
CDR3aa: CASRGLGPHNEQFF

abundance: NA
v_gene: TRBV20-1
d_gene: TRBD2
j_gene: TRBJ2-1
CDR3nt: TGCAGTGCTAGACGACTAGCGGGGGCCCCCGGACAGTTCTTC
CDR3aa: CSARRLAGAPGQFF

abundance: NA
v_gene: TRBV10-3
d_gene: NA
j_gene: TRBJ2-7
CDR3nt: TGTGCCATCAGTGATAGGGAAGAGCAGTACTTC
CDR3aa: CAISDREEQYF

abundance: many
v_gene: TRBV12-3/TRBV12-4
d_gene: NA
j_gene: TRBJ2-3
CDR3nt: TGTGCCAGCAGTTTAGGTCGACAGTCTAGCACAGATACGCAGTATTTT
CDR3aa: CASSLGRQSSTDTQYF

abundance: many
v_gene: TRBV11-2
d_gene: NA
j_gene: TRBJ2-2
CDR3nt: TGTGCCAGCAGCCCCATTGGGGGGATCAACACCGGGGAGCTGTTTTTT
CDR3aa: CASSPIGGINTGELFF

abundance: few
v_gene: TRBV5-1
d_gene: NA
j_gene: TRBJ1-2
CDR3nt: TGCGCCAGCAGCAATCTCTACGGGGATGGCTACACCTTC
CDR3aa: CASSNLYGDGYTF

abundance: few
v_gene: TRBV20-1
d_gene: NA
j_gene: TRBJ1-1
CDR3nt: TGCAGTGCTAGAGGGACCGCCATGAACACTGAAGCTTTCTTT
CDR3aa: CSARGTAMNTEAFF

abundance: NA
v_gene: TRBV5-6
d_gene: NA
j_gene: TRBJ2-5
CDR3nt: TGTGCCAGCCTCTCACTTGGGCAAGAGACCCAGTACTTC
CDR3aa: CASLSLGQETQYF

abundance: few
v_gene: TRBV7-9
d_gene: NA
j_gene: TRBJ1-2
CDR3nt: TGTGCCAGCAGCTTGTTACAGGGACCTGTGGGAGGCTACACCTTC
CDR3aa: CASSLLQGPVGGYTF

abundance: NA
v_gene: TRBV20-1
d_gene: TRBD2
j_gene: TRBJ2-3
CDR3nt: TGCAGTGCCGGCCCGCTAGCGGGGGGGGTCGGCACAGATACGCAGTATTTT
CDR3aa: CSAGPLAGGVGTDTQYF

abundance: few
v_gene: TRBV5-1
d_gene: NA
j_gene: TRBJ2-3
CDR3nt: TGCGCCAGCAGCTTGGCCAAGGGGATTGGGTTGGATACGCAGTATTTT
CDR3aa: CASSLAKGIGLDTQYF

abundance: NA
v_gene: TRBV7-2
d_gene: TRBD1
j_gene: TRBJ2-7
CDR3nt: TGTGCCAGCAGCGGGGTGGTGGGACAGGTAAACGAGCAGTACTTC
CDR3aa: CASSGVVGQVNEQYF

abundance: few
v_gene: TRBV20-1
d_gene: TRBD2
j_gene: TRBJ2-1
CDR3nt: TGCAGTGCTCTATTAGGGACTAGCGATTACAATGAGCAGTTCTTC
CDR3aa: CSALLGTSDYNEQFF

abundance: NA
v_gene: TRBV18
d_gene: TRBD2
j_gene: TRBJ2-7
CDR3nt: TGTGCCAGCTCCCGGGGGGTGCCCTCCTACGAGCAGTACTTC
CDR3aa: CASSRGVPSYEQYF

abundance: few
v_gene: TRBV6-1
d_gene: NA
j_gene: TRBJ2-1
CDR3nt: TGTGCCAGCAGTCCTTCGCCCCCGGGGGGCTCGAATGAGCAGTTCTTC
CDR3aa: CASSPSPPGGSNEQFF

abundance: NA
v_gene: TRBV4-3
d_gene: NA
j_gene: TRBJ2-1
CDR3nt: TGCGCCAGCAGCCAAGATTCTCGCAATGAGCAGTTCTTC
CDR3aa: CASSQDSRNEQFF

abundance: few
v_gene: TRBV7-2
d_gene: NA
j_gene: TRBJ2-7
CDR3nt: TGTGCCAGCTCGGGTGCCCACTACGAGCAGTACTTC
CDR3aa: CASSGAHYEQYF

abundance: NA
v_gene: TRBV12-3/TRBV12-4
d_gene: NA
j_gene: TRBJ1-2
CDR3nt: TGTGCCAGCAGTTTACAGCTCCCCTATGGCTACACCTTC
CDR3aa: CASSLQLPYGYTF

abundance: few
v_gene: TRBV15
d_gene: TRBD1
j_gene: TRBJ1-6
CDR3nt: TGTGCCACCAGCCGCCGGGACAGTAATTCACCCCTCCACTTT
CDR3aa: CATSRRDSNSPLHF

abundance: few
v_gene: TRBV28
d_gene: TRBD1
j_gene: TRBJ2-7
CDR3nt: TGTGCCAGCAGTTTAACACAGGGGGCCTCCTACGAGCAGTACTTC
CDR3aa: CASSLTQGASYEQYF

abundance: few
v_gene: TRBV20-1
d_gene: TRBD1
j_gene: TRBJ2-2
CDR3nt: TGCAGTGCTATACCCGGGACAGGGATGATCGGGGAGCTGTTTTTT
CDR3aa: CSAIPGTGMIGELFF

abundance: few
v_gene: TRBV7-2
d_gene: TRBD1
j_gene: TRBJ2-1
CDR3nt: TGTGCCAGCAGCCGTGACAGGGGGGATTACAATGAGCAGTTCTTC
CDR3aa: CASSRDRGDYNEQFF

abundance: few
v_gene: TRBV6-1
d_gene: TRBD1
j_gene: TRBJ2-7
CDR3nt: TGTGCCAGCAGCCTCACTGGGACAGCTATCTACGAGCAGTACTTC
CDR3aa: CASSLTGTAIYEQYF

abundance: few
v_gene: TRBV10-1
d_gene: TRBD1
j_gene: TRBJ2-5
CDR3nt: TGCGCCAGCAGTGACCGGACAGGACAAGAGACCCAGTACTTC
CDR3aa: CASSDRTGQETQYF